The rows below give T cell receptor beta chains drawn from one sample of a study of OX40 agonist ivuxolimab in advanced cancers. Generated by immunoSEQ multiplex PCR, the TCRdb table keeps only in-frame clones and is missing some. The table records tens of thousands of clones, roughly 90% of them present only once. This specimen was CD4+ or CD8+ T cells sorted from blood, taken in a trial of the OX40 agonist ivuxolimab. These receptors were obtained from an adult with an advanced solid tumor such as melanoma, head and neck, liver or kidney cancer. The CDR3 runs from the conserved cysteine through the conserved F or W. The D gene is left open where the match is weak. For some rows the clone size is stated as once, few or many, or as a class when expanded; others skip it.

d_call clone_size j_call v_call cdr3_nt cdr3_aa
. . TRBJ1-1 TRBV10-3 TGTGCCATCAGTGAGTCTGGGGGGGCGATGAACACTGAAGCTTTCTTT CAISESGGAMNTEAFF
TRBD2 . TRBJ2-1 TRBV19 TGTGCCAGTAGTGTGACTAGCGGGGGGAGAAATGAGCAGTTCTTC CASSVTSGGRNEQFF
. . TRBJ2-3 TRBV5-4 TGTGCCAGCAGCTTGCGGGCTAGTGGTAGCACAGATACGCAGTATTTT CASSLRASGSTDTQYF
TRBD2 . TRBJ2-3 TRBV7-3 TGTGCCAGCAGCTTAGGGGCTAGCGGGGCGGACACAGATACGCAGTATTTT CASSLGASGADTDTQYF
TRBD2 . TRBJ2-5 TRBV5-4 TGTGCCAGCACCAAATTAGCGGGGGGCCAAGAGACCCAGTACTTC CASTKLAGGQETQYF
TRBD2 . TRBJ2-2 TRBV6-6 TGTGCCAGCCGGACTAGCGGGGGGAGAGGGGAGCTGTTTTTT CASRTSGGRGELFF
TRBD1 . TRBJ2-7 TRBV12-5 TGTGCTAGTGGCCCCCGGGACAGGGGCAACGAGCAGTACTTC CASGPRDRGNEQYF
. . TRBJ1-6 TRBV18 TGTGCCACCAGGGTCGGTAATTCACCCCTCCACTTT CATRVGNSPLHF
TRBD1 . TRBJ1-1 TRBV14 TGTGCCAGCAGCCACCTGACAGGGACTCACAGTCCTGAAGCTTTCTTT CASSHLTGTHSPEAFF
. . TRBJ2-7 TRBV5-1 TGCGCCAGCAGCTTTGGAATTGGGGGATTCTCCTACGAGCAGTACTTC CASSFGIGGFSYEQYF
. . TRBJ1-5 TRBV27 TGTGCCAGCAGCAACGCGGGGGGGGGCCTGGTGGGCAATCAGCCCCAGCATTTT CASSNAGGGLVGNQPQHF
. . TRBJ1-5 TRBV13 TGTGCCAGCAAGTTGAGGTCCGGGGGGCCCCAGCATTTT CASKLRSGGPQHF
TRBD1 . TRBJ2-7 TRBV30 TGTGCCTGGGTTGGGACAGCCACCTACGAGCAGTACTTC CAWVGTATYEQYF
. . TRBJ2-1 TRBV7-3 TGTGCCAGCAGCTCGGGACCGAAACTAGTGCAAATAACCTACAATGAGCAGTTCTTC CASSSGPKLVQITYNEQFF
. . TRBJ2-7 TRBV7-3 TGTGCCAGCAGCTTAATAAGCGGCTCCGAGGAGTACTTC CASSLISGSEEYF
. . TRBJ1-1 TRBV6-5 TGTGCCAGCAGTCACGGTATGAACACTGAAGCTTTCTTT CASSHGMNTEAFF
TRBD2 once TRBJ2-1 TRBV5-1 TGCGCCAGCAGCTTGGTACTAGCGGGGGGAGGTGAGCAGTTCTTC CASSLVLAGGGEQFF
TRBD1 . TRBJ1-2 TRBV2 TGTGCCAGCAGCTTTACAGGGGAGGGCTACACCTTC CASSFTGEGYTF
. . TRBJ1-2 TRBV2 TGTGCCAGCAGGTTCGCATATGGCTACACCTTC CASRFAYGYTF
TRBD1 . TRBJ2-3 TRBV5-1 TGCGCCAGCAGCTTGGACGGGACAGACGGAGATACGCAGTATTTT CASSLDGTDGDTQYF
. . TRBJ1-1 TRBV14 TGTGCCAGCAGCCAGCAGTTGAACACTGAAGCTTTCTTT CASSQQLNTEAFF
. . TRBJ1-4 TRBV18 TGTGCCAGCTCACCAACTCCGGACCCGTCGGGAAAACTGTTTTTT CASSPTPDPSGKLFF
. . TRBJ1-2 TRBV5-5 TGTGCCAGCAGCTTGGAATATCTGTTTGGCTACACCTTC CASSLEYLFGYTF
. . TRBJ2-1 TRBV18 TGTGCCAGCTCACCCCCGTTAAGTGAGCAGTTCTTC CASSPPLSEQFF
. . TRBJ2-7 TRBV19 TGTGCCAGTAGTATAGCTCGGACAGCCTACGAGCAGTACTTC CASSIARTAYEQYF
. . TRBJ1-2 TRBV6-5 TGTGCCAGCAGTTACCCCGGCAGGGGAGGTGACTACACCTTC CASSYPGRGGDYTF
. few TRBJ1-5 TRBV21-1 TGTGCCAGCAGCAAAGAAAGGGATCAGCCCCAGCATTTT CASSKERDQPQHF
. . TRBJ2-7 TRBV2 TGTGCCAGCAGAGGTGCGGAGGGCGAGCAGTACTTC CASRGAEGEQYF
. . TRBJ2-1 TRBV2 TGTGCCAGCAATGAAGGTTACAATGAGCAGTTCTTC CASNEGYNEQFF
. . TRBJ2-1 TRBV29-1 TGCAGCGTTGGTGGAAGGGTGGGGGTCAATGAGCAGTTCTTC CSVGGRVGVNEQFF
TRBD1 . TRBJ2-2 TRBV30 TGTGCCTGGATTCCCGGACAGGGGCTCACCGGGGAGCTGTTTTTT CAWIPGQGLTGELFF